The clone carrying this T cell receptor (beta chain) occurred once. This sample was included in a study of technical replicates of blood from four donors. Sequencing used immunoSEQ multiplex PCR; TCRdb keeps in-frame clones, though not all of them. This sample yields approximately 49,000 clones, of which roughly 90% are seen a single time; 3% to 5% belongs to the top ten. The germline CDR1 and CDR2 sequences are SGHRS and YFSETQ. This CDR3 contains 14 residues. Trimming took 4 bases from V and 8 from J; bases not matched to a gene: 7. Specimen: PBMCs. V is TRBV5-1 and J is TRBJ1-4, with 8 bases lining up with TRBD1. This clonotype was sampled from a human donor in good health. Some clones in this sample may be carry-over from other donors' samples. The DNA of the CDR3 is TGCGCCAGCAGCCTCGGACAGGGAGGGGAAAAACTGTTTTTT. Translation: CASSLGQGGEKLFF. Full variable domain (outside the CDR3, taken from reference TRBV5-1 and TRBJ1-4): KAGVTQTPRYLIKTRGQQVTLSCSPISGHRSVSWYQQTPGQGLQFLFEYFSETQRNKGNFPGRFSGRQFSNSRSEMNVSTLELGDSALYLCASSLGQGGEKLFFGSGTQLSVL.